This TCR beta chain was found in a study of T cells in Graves' hyperthyroidism and ophthalmopathy. The germline gives CDR1 SEHNR, CDR2 FQNEAQ (reference sequence). V was shortened by 4 bases and J by 5 bases, with 8 bases between the two germline ends. This CDR3 is built from 12 residues. This clonotype was seen many times. Using RNA transcripts as the source, TCR beta CDR3 regions were amplified. First-round RT-PCR targeting the TCR CDR3 was performed with the HTBI primer set. TCRdb re-called the multiplex PCR reads through MiXCR, storing one row per CDR3 protein. The sample includes a few hundred thousand distinct CDR3 sequences, around 20% of them seen just once. It was approximately 9.7 ml of fresh peripheral blood that supplied the PBMCs.

The sequence was obtained from a woman in her fifties or sixties with Graves' hyperthyroidism. The chain links TRBV7-9 to TRBJ2-5; the D is unclear. Material for sequencing was blood. CDR3 sequence (DNA): TGTGCCAGCAGCTCTACGGGTGAGACCCAGTACTTC. The encoded protein is CASSSTGETQYF.